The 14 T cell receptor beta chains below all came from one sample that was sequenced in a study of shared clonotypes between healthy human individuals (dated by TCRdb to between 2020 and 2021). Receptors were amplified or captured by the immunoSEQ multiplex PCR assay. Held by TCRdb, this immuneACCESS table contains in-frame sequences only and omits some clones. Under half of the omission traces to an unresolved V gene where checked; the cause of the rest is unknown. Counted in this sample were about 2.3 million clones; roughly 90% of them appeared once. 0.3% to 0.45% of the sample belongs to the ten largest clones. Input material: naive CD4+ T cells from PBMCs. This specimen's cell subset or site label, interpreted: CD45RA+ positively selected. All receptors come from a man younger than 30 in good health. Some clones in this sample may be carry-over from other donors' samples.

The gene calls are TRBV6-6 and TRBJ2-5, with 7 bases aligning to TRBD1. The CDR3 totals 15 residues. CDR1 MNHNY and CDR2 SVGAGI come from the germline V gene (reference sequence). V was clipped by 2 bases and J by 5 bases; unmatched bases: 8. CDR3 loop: CASSYIRQGAETQYF. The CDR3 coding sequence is TGTGCCAGCAGTTACATCCGACAGGGCGCGGAGACCCAGTACTTC.

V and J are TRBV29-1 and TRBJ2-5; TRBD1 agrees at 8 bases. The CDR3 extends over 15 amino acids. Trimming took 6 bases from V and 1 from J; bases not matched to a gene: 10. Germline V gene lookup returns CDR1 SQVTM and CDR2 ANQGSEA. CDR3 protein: CSVSGGQEIQETQYF. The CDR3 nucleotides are TGCAGCGTCTCAGGGGGACAGGAGATCCAAGAGACCCAGTACTTC.

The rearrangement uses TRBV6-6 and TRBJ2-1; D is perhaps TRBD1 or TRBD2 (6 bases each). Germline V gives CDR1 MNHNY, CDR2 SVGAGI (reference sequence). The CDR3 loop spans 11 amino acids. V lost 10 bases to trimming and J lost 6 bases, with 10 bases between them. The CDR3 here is CATGGFNEQFF. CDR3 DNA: TGTGCCACCGGGGGCTTCAATGAGCAGTTCTTC.

The chain's CDR3 is CASSSGTWGSYTQYF. The DNA of the CDR3 is TGTGCCAGCAGTTCTGGCACCTGGGGTTCCTATACGCAGTATTTT. The chain is built from TRBV27 and TRBJ2-3; D unclear. The CDR3 has 15 amino acids. Between the trimmed V and J ends, which lost 4 bases and 7 bases, there was a span of 18 bases. The germline CDR1 and CDR2 sequences are MNHEY and SMNVEV (reference sequence).

The CDR3 protein is CASSPALAGGETQYF. The CDR3 region has the DNA TGCGCCAGCAGCCCGGCACTAGCGGGAGGAGAGACCCAGTACTTC. The chain recombines TRBV5-1 with TRBJ2-5, with 12 positions matching TRBD2. Looked up from germline, CDR1 is SGHRS and CDR2 is YFSETQ. CDR3 length: 15 amino acids. The junction had 5 bases not matched to a gene; V was cut back by 4 bases and J by 4 bases.

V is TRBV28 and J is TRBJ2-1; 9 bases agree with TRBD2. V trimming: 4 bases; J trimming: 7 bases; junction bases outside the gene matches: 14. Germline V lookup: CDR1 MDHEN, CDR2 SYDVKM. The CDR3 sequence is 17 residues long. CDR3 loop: CASSSPPGAGGMNEQFF. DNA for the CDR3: TGTGCCAGCAGTTCTCCCCCAGGGGCGGGAGGGATGAATGAGCAGTTCTTC.

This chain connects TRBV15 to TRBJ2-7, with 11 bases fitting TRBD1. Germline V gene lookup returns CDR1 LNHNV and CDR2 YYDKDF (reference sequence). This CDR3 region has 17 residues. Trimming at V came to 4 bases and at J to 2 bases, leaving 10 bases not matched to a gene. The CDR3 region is CATSTNRPGQGAYEQYF. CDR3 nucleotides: TGTGCCACCAGCACCAATAGACCGGGACAGGGGGCCTACGAGCAGTACTTC.

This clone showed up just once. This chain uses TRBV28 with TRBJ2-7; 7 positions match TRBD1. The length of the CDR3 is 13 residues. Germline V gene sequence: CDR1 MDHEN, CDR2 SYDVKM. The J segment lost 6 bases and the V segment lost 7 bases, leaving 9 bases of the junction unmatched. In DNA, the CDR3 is TGTGCCAGCACACAGGGGACGACGGGCGAGCAGTACTTC. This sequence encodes CASTQGTTGEQYF.

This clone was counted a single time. The CDR3 coding sequence is TGTGCCAGTAGTATAGGGTCGCGAGATGAGCAGTTCTTC. It translates to CASSIGSRDEQFF. The genes are TRBV19 and TRBJ2-1, with D unresolved. CDR3 length: 13 residues. V lost 1 base, J lost 8 bases, and 9 bases lay in between. CDR1 and CDR2 from the germline V gene are LNHDA and SQIVND (reference sequence).

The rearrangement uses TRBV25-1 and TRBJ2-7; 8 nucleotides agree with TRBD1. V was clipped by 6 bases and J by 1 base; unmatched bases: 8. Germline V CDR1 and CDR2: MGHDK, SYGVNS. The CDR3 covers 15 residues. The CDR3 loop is CASREDRGASYEQYF. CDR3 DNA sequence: TGTGCCAGCAGAGAAGACAGGGGCGCGTCCTACGAGCAGTACTTC.

CDR3 sequence (DNA): TGTGCCAGCAGTTCCACCGGGACACCGGCCTCTGGGGCCAACGTCCTGACTTTC. This translates into CASSSTGTPASGANVLTF. V gene TRBV28 combines with J gene TRBJ2-6; maybe TRBD1 (6 bases). Per the germline V gene, CDR1 is MDHEN and CDR2 is SYDVKM. V lost 4 bases and J lost 0, with 16 bases in between. CDR3 length equals 18 residues.

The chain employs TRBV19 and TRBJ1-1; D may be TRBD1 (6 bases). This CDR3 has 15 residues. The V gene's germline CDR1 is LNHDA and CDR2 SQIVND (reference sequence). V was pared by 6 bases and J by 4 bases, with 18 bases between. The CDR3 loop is CASSYPGGGSTEAFF. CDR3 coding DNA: TGTGCCAGTAGCTACCCCGGGGGCGGGAGCACTGAAGCTTTCTTT.

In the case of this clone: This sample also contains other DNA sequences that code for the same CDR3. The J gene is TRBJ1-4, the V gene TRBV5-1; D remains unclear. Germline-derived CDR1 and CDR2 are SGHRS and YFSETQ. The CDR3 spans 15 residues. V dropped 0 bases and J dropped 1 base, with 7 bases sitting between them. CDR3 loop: CASSLAGVTNEKLFF. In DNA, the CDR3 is TGCGCCAGCAGCTTGGCCGGAGTAACTAATGAAAAACTGTTTTTT.

Written as DNA, the CDR3 is TGTGCCAGCAGGGGCGGGAGTTATCAAGATACGCAGTATTTT. It codes for CASRGGSYQDTQYF. The V gene is TRBV28, the J gene TRBJ2-3, with TRBD2 matching over 7 bases. The trim removed 6 bases at V and 5 bases at J, leaving 8 bases unmatched. Germline V gene data show CDR1 as MDHEN and CDR2 as SYDVKM. The CDR3 length is 14 residues.